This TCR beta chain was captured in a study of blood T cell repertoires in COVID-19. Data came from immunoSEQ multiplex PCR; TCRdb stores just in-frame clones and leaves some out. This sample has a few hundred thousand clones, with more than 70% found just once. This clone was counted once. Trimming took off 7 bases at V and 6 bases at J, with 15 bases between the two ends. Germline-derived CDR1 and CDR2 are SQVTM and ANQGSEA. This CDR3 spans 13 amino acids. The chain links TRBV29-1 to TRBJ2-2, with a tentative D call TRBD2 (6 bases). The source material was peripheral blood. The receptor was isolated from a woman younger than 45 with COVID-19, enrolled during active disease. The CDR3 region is CSGLEGGAGELFF. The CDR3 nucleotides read TGCAGCGGGTTGGAGGGTGGCGCCGGGGAGCTGTTTTTT.